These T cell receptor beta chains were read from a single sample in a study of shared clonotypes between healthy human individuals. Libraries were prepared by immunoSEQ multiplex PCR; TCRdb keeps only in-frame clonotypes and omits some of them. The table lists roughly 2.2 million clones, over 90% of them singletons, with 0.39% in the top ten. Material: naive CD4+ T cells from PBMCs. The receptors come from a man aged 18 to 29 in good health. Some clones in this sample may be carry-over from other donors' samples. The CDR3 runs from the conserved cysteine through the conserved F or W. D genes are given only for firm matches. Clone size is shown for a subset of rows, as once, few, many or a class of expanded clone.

DNA: TGTGCCAGCAGCTTTTCGACCGGCCGCACAGATACGCAGTATTTT
CDR3: CASSFSTGRTDTQYF
size: .
V: TRBV5-4
J: TRBJ2-3
D: .

DNA: TGTGCCAGCAGTTTAGGGGGCGGAGGGGAATATAATTCACCCCTCCACTTT
CDR3: CASSLGGGGEYNSPLHF
size: .
V: TRBV28
J: TRBJ1-6
D: .

DNA: TGTGCCAGCAGCTTAGTGGCGGGAGTGGGATTCAGCTCCTACGAGCAGTACTTC
CDR3: CASSLVAGVGFSSYEQYF
size: .
V: TRBV7-2
J: TRBJ2-7
D: TRBD2

DNA: TGTGCCAGCAGCATTGGACTAGCGGACCTCAATGAGCAGTTCTTC
CDR3: CASSIGLADLNEQFF
size: .
V: TRBV9
J: TRBJ2-1
D: TRBD2

DNA: TGCGCCAGCAGCCCCCCCAGGGGAGCGAACACTGAAGCTTTCTTT
CDR3: CASSPPRGANTEAFF
size: .
V: TRBV5-1
J: TRBJ1-1
D: .

DNA: TGTGCCAGCAGCTTGGAGGGAGTACTCACATCCGAGCAGTACTTC
CDR3: CASSLEGVLTSEQYF
size: .
V: TRBV5-4
J: TRBJ2-7
D: .

DNA: TGCGCCAGCAGCTTCACTAGCGGGAGCTCCTACGAGCAGTACTTC
CDR3: CASSFTSGSSYEQYF
size: .
V: TRBV5-1
J: TRBJ2-7
D: TRBD2

DNA: TGTGCCATCTCGGTGTCTTCGAACACTGAAGCTTTCTTT
CDR3: CAISVSSNTEAFF
size: few
V: TRBV10-3
J: TRBJ1-1
D: .

DNA: TGCGCCAGCAGCCCTAATCTCAGCGGGGTACAAGAGACCCAGTACTTC
CDR3: CASSPNLSGVQETQYF
size: .
V: TRBV5-1
J: TRBJ2-5
D: TRBD2

DNA: TGTGCCAGCAGTGTCCTCACCCGGGACCGTGGAGGGACCCAGTACTTC
CDR3: CASSVLTRDRGGTQYF
size: once
V: TRBV6-1
J: TRBJ2-5
D: .

DNA: TGTGCCAGCAGAAACAGGGTATCTTCCTACGAGCAGTACTTC
CDR3: CASRNRVSSYEQYF
size: .
V: TRBV28
J: TRBJ2-7
D: .

DNA: TGTGCCAGCAGCCTCGTGGGGCGGAATCAGCCCCAGCATTTT
CDR3: CASSLVGRNQPQHF
size: .
V: TRBV7-2
J: TRBJ1-5
D: .

DNA: TGTGCCAGCAGCCAAGACCTCGGCTACTCCTACGAGCAGTACTTC
CDR3: CASSQDLGYSYEQYF
size: .
V: TRBV4-2
J: TRBJ2-7
D: .

DNA: TGTGCCAGCAGTTCAATGCGTCGGGAGACTACCTACGAGCAGTACTTC
CDR3: CASSSMRRETTYEQYF
size: .
V: TRBV28
J: TRBJ2-7
D: .

DNA: TGTGCCAGCAGCGTAGCCTCGGACAGGGTCCCCCAGTACTTC
CDR3: CASSVASDRVPQYF
size: .
V: TRBV9
J: TRBJ2-5
D: TRBD1

DNA: TGTGCCAGCAGCACTAGGACAGGGGAGCTGGGGCAGTACTTC
CDR3: CASSTRTGELGQYF
size: .
V: TRBV5-6
J: TRBJ2-7
D: TRBD1

DNA: TGTGCCAGCAGTCCTACAGGCTACTATCAGCCCCAGCATTTT
CDR3: CASSPTGYYQPQHF
size: few
V: TRBV6-6
J: TRBJ1-5
D: .

DNA: TGTGCCAGCAGCGGGGTAGAGACCCAGTACTTC
CDR3: CASSGVETQYF
size: .
V: TRBV6-1
J: TRBJ2-5
D: .

DNA: TGTGCCAGCACCCTACAGGGGGGGGACTATGGCTACACCTTC
CDR3: CASTLQGGDYGYTF
size: once
V: TRBV27
J: TRBJ1-2
D: TRBD1

DNA: TGTGCCAGCATTCAAGAGCCCGGGGATCAGCCCCAGCATTTT
CDR3: CASIQEPGDQPQHF
size: .
V: TRBV28
J: TRBJ1-5
D: .

DNA: TGCGCCAGCAGCTTTACAGGGGCCCCCGGGGAGCTGTTTTTT
CDR3: CASSFTGAPGELFF
size: .
V: TRBV5-1
J: TRBJ2-2
D: TRBD1

DNA: TGCGCCAGCAGCTTGGGCCTAGCGGGAGAGGGGAATGAGCAGTTCTTC
CDR3: CASSLGLAGEGNEQFF
size: .
V: TRBV5-1
J: TRBJ2-1
D: TRBD2

DNA: TGCAGCGCCTCCGGGACAGGGACCTACGAGCAGTACTTC
CDR3: CSASGTGTYEQYF
size: .
V: TRBV29-1
J: TRBJ2-7
D: TRBD1

DNA: TGTGCCAGCAGCCAACACACAGATACGCAGTATTTT
CDR3: CASSQHTDTQYF
size: .
V: TRBV4-2
J: TRBJ2-3
D: .

DNA: TGCGCCAGCAGCTGGAGACAGGATGGGACTGAAGCTTTCTTT
CDR3: CASSWRQDGTEAFF
size: .
V: TRBV5-1
J: TRBJ1-1
D: .

DNA: TGCGCCAGCAGCTTTACAGGGGTCGGGGAAAACATTCAGTACTTC
CDR3: CASSFTGVGENIQYF
size: .
V: TRBV5-1
J: TRBJ2-4
D: TRBD1

DNA: TGCGCCAGCAGCTTGGGACGCCTAGCGGGAGGGCAGAATGAGCAGTTCTTC
CDR3: CASSLGRLAGGQNEQFF
size: .
V: TRBV5-1
J: TRBJ2-1
D: TRBD2

DNA: TGTGCCAGCAGCTACCTAGGGACTAGCGGGAGTCGTAGTGAGCAGTTCTTC
CDR3: CASSYLGTSGSRSEQFF
size: .
V: TRBV5-6
J: TRBJ2-1
D: TRBD2

DNA: TGTGCCAGCAGCCGGACTAGCGGGACGTACGAGCAGTACTTC
CDR3: CASSRTSGTYEQYF
size: .
V: TRBV5-4
J: TRBJ2-7
D: TRBD2

DNA: TGTGCCAGCAAGGAGTGGCAGGACGGACCCTTCGGGTGGTACTTC
CDR3: CASKEWQDGPFGWYF
size: .
V: TRBV2
J: TRBJ2-7
D: .

DNA: TGTGCCAGCAGTTCGACGGACAGGGGGCTGAATGGCTACACCTTC
CDR3: CASSSTDRGLNGYTF
size: .
V: TRBV28
J: TRBJ1-2
D: TRBD1

DNA: TGTGCCAGCAGCTTATTCGGACAGATGTACCAAGAGACCCAGTACTTC
CDR3: CASSLFGQMYQETQYF
size: .
V: TRBV7-2
J: TRBJ2-5
D: .

DNA: TGTGCCAGCAGCGTAGGGGGCCAGAACAATGAGCAGTTCTTC
CDR3: CASSVGGQNNEQFF
size: .
V: TRBV9
J: TRBJ2-1
D: .

DNA: TGTGCCATCAGTGAGTCGGCGAACACGGGGGAGCAGTACTTC
CDR3: CAISESANTGEQYF
size: .
V: TRBV10-3
J: TRBJ2-7
D: .

DNA: TGTGCCAGTAGTATTTTTATGTTGACCCTCAATCAGCCCCAGCATTTT
CDR3: CASSIFMLTLNQPQHF
size: .
V: TRBV19
J: TRBJ1-5
D: .

DNA: TGCGCCAGCAGCTTGGTGGCAGGGCCAAATGAAAAACTGTTTTTT
CDR3: CASSLVAGPNEKLFF
size: .
V: TRBV5-1
J: TRBJ1-4
D: .

DNA: TGTGCCAGCACCGAGTCCAGGGCGGGACTCACAGATACGCAGTATTTT
CDR3: CASTESRAGLTDTQYF
size: .
V: TRBV28
J: TRBJ2-3
D: .

DNA: TGCGCCAGCAGCCTAACTAGCGGGCCTACGTACAATGAGCAGTTCTTC
CDR3: CASSLTSGPTYNEQFF
size: .
V: TRBV4-1
J: TRBJ2-1
D: TRBD2

DNA: TGTGCCAGCAGCCTAGGACCCGGGACCTACGAGCAGTACTTC
CDR3: CASSLGPGTYEQYF
size: .
V: TRBV9
J: TRBJ2-7
D: .

DNA: TGTGCCAGCAGGGCCGACAGGGCGGGCAATCAGCCCCAGCATTTT
CDR3: CASRADRAGNQPQHF
size: .
V: TRBV2
J: TRBJ1-5
D: TRBD1

DNA: TGTGCCACCCGAACGGGATGGGGCACTGAAGCTTTCTTT
CDR3: CATRTGWGTEAFF
size: .
V: TRBV6-5
J: TRBJ1-1
D: .

DNA: TGTGCCAGCAGCCCCCCTAGGGGAGGCCCAACCTACGAGCAGTACTTC
CDR3: CASSPPRGGPTYEQYF
size: .
V: TRBV5-4
J: TRBJ2-7
D: .

DNA: TGTGCCAGCAGTTACCAGCTAGCGGGCACAGATACGCAGTATTTT
CDR3: CASSYQLAGTDTQYF
size: .
V: TRBV6-6
J: TRBJ2-3
D: TRBD2

DNA: TGTGCCAGCTCACCAGCTAGCGGGAGCTACAATGAGCAGTTCTTC
CDR3: CASSPASGSYNEQFF
size: .
V: TRBV18
J: TRBJ2-1
D: TRBD2

DNA: TGCGCCAGCAGTCCCATGGGAGATACGCAGTATTTT
CDR3: CASSPMGDTQYF
size: .
V: TRBV10-1
J: TRBJ2-3
D: .

DNA: TGTGCCAGCAGTTTAGTTGGTTTGGTGAACACCGGGGAGCTGTTTTTT
CDR3: CASSLVGLVNTGELFF
size: .
V: TRBV27
J: TRBJ2-2
D: .

DNA: TGTGCCAGCAGGAGGACAGGGGACAATGAAAAACTGTTTTTT
CDR3: CASRRTGDNEKLFF
size: .
V: TRBV6-1
J: TRBJ1-4
D: TRBD1

DNA: TGTGCCAGCAGCTTAGCGGGTTTCCCAGATACGCAGTATTTT
CDR3: CASSLAGFPDTQYF
size: .
V: TRBV11-3
J: TRBJ2-3
D: .

DNA: TGTGCCTGGACCCCGGGACAGGGAGGTCGTCAGCCCCAGCATTTT
CDR3: CAWTPGQGGRQPQHF
size: .
V: TRBV30
J: TRBJ1-5
D: TRBD1